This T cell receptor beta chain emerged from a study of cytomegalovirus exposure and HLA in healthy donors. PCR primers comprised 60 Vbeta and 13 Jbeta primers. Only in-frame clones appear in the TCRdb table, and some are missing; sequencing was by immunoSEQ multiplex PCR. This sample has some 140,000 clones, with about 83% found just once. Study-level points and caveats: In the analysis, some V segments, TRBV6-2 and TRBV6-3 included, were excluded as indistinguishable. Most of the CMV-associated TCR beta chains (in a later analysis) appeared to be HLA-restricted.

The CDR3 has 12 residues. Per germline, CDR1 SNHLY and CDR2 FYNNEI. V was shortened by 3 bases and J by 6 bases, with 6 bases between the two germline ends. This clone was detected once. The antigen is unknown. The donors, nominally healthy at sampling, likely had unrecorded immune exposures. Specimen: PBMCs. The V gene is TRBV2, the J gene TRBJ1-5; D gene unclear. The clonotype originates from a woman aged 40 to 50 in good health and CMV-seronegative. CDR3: CASSDYGQPQHF. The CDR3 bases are TGTGCCAGCAGTGACTATGGTCAGCCCCAGCATTTT.